Listed below are T cell receptor beta chains from one sample, sequenced in a study of blood T cell repertoires in COVID-19. This table comes from immunoSEQ multiplex PCR, and its TCRdb copy is limited to in-frame clones, with some not included. The table records around 250,000 clones, approximately 84% of them present only once. The sequenced material came from PBMCs or T cells enriched from blood (not recorded which). The receptors derive from a man aged 18 to 35 who had recovered from COVID-19. CDR3s include the opening cysteine and the closing phenylalanine or tryptophan. The D gene is left open where the match is weak. The listing skips clone size in some rows; elsewhere it reads once, few, many or a size class.

abundance	j_gene	d_gene	v_gene	CDR3nt	CDR3aa
.	TRBJ2-5	.	TRBV10-3	TGTGCCATCAGTGAGTCATCGGGGGGCTGGGAGACCCAGTACTTC	CAISESSGGWETQYF
.	TRBJ2-7	TRBD2	TRBV10-2	TGCGCCAGCAGCACGGGACTAGCCATCCTCTACGAGCAGTACTTC	CASSTGLAILYEQYF
.	TRBJ1-1	TRBD1	TRBV5-1	TGCGCCAGCAGCTTGGTGACAGGGTACGTTAACACTGAAGCTTTCTTT	CASSLVTGYVNTEAFF
.	TRBJ2-3	TRBD2	TRBV5-4	TGTGCCAGCAGCTTTGGGACTAGCGTCGCAGATACGCAGTATTTT	CASSFGTSVADTQYF
.	TRBJ2-7	.	TRBV4-1	TGCGCCAGCAGCCAAGGACCCGTCAGGATCCGTCACTACGAGCAGTACTTC	CASSQGPVRIRHYEQYF
.	TRBJ2-1	TRBD2	TRBV7-9	TGTGCCAGCAGCTTTCGACGGGAGGGTCGAAATGAGCAGTTCTTC	CASSFRREGRNEQFF
once	TRBJ2-7	.	TRBV7-9	TGTGCCAGCAGACCAGAGCGGAACGAGCAGTACTTC	CASRPERNEQYF
.	TRBJ1-1	TRBD1	TRBV9	TGTGCCAGCAGTTACGGGACAGGGGGCACTGAAGCTTTCTTT	CASSYGTGGTEAFF
.	TRBJ1-2	TRBD1	TRBV7-9	TGTGCCAGCAGTTCACAGGGGGCTGGGGGCTACACCTTC	CASSSQGAGGYTF
.	TRBJ2-1	TRBD2	TRBV18	TGTGCCAGCTCACCCCGTCTGGCGGGGGGGCAAAATGAGCAGTTCTTC	CASSPRLAGGQNEQFF
.	TRBJ1-4	.	TRBV3-1/TRBV3-2	TGTGCCAGCAGCCACGACAGGTCTAAAAATGAAAAACTGTTTTTT	CASSHDRSKNEKLFF
.	TRBJ2-3	TRBD1	TRBV25-1	TGTGCCAGCGGACAGGGGGCTAGCAGGACAGATACGCAGTATTTT	CASGQGASRTDTQYF
.	TRBJ2-7	.	TRBV28	TGTGCCAGCAGGTTACCCCCCGGACGGGAAAGCTCCTACGAGCAGTACTTC	CASRLPPGRESSYEQYF
.	TRBJ1-6	TRBD1	TRBV19	TGTGCCAGTAAATCGGGACAGGGATTGTCACCCCTCCACTTT	CASKSGQGLSPLHF
.	TRBJ2-3	.	TRBV4-2	TGTGCCAGCAGCCCCTCCCAAGGGGGGGCGGCATCAGATACGCAGTATTTT	CASSPSQGGAASDTQYF
few	TRBJ2-1	TRBD2	TRBV27	TGTGCCAGCAGTTCACCGCGGGAGGGTAATGAGCAGTTCTTC	CASSSPREGNEQFF
once	TRBJ1-1	TRBD1	TRBV28	TGTGCCAGCACTCGGGACAGTGCGGGCACTGAAGCTTTCTTT	CASTRDSAGTEAFF
.	TRBJ1-5	TRBD1	TRBV2	TGTGCCAGCAAACTGGGACAGGGCCTTTATCAGCCCCAGCATTTT	CASKLGQGLYQPQHF
.	TRBJ1-5	TRBD1	TRBV2	TGTGCCAGCAGTGGGACAGGGGGTAATCAGCCCCAGCATTTT	CASSGTGGNQPQHF
.	TRBJ1-4	.	TRBV11-2	TGTGCCAGCAGCTCGAGACAAGAAAATGAAAAACTGTTTTTT	CASSSRQENEKLFF
once	TRBJ2-2	TRBD1	TRBV27	TGTGCCAGCAGTTGGCTAGACAGGGACACCGGGGAGCTGTTTTTT	CASSWLDRDTGELFF
.	TRBJ2-3	.	TRBV2	TGTGCCAGCAGCCCTTCAAACCTGAGGGGCACAGATACGCAGTATTTT	CASSPSNLRGTDTQYF
.	TRBJ2-7	TRBD1	TRBV5-1	TGCGCCAGCAGCTTGACCGGGACAGGCCTCTCCTACGAGCAGTACTTC	CASSLTGTGLSYEQYF
.	TRBJ2-7	TRBD2	TRBV4-1	TGCGCCAGCAGCCAAGAGTCAAGCGGGAGGGCCTACGAGCAGTACTTC	CASSQESSGRAYEQYF
.	TRBJ2-7	.	TRBV7-6	TGTGCCAGCAGCCCTTACATAACGAATTCCGAGCAGTACTTC	CASSPYITNSEQYF
once	TRBJ2-5	TRBD2	TRBV7-9	TGTGCCAGCAGCTTAGTTCCCGGGGGGAACCAACAAGAGACCCAGTACTTC	CASSLVPGGNQQETQYF
.	TRBJ2-1	TRBD1	TRBV10-1	TGCGCCAGCAGTCCCCGGGACAGGGTCGGTGAGCAGTTCTTC	CASSPRDRVGEQFF
.	TRBJ2-5	.	TRBV19	TGTGCCAGTAAGGACAGCTACCAAGAGACCCAGTACTTC	CASKDSYQETQYF
.	TRBJ2-2	TRBD2	TRBV5-4	TGTGCCAGCAGCGGGACTAGCGGGGTTGGGAGCACCGGGGAGCTGTTTTTT	CASSGTSGVGSTGELFF
once	TRBJ1-4	TRBD1	TRBV7-8	TGTGCCAGCAGCTCGGGACAGGCTTATGAAAAACTGTTTTTT	CASSSGQAYEKLFF
.	TRBJ1-5	TRBD1	TRBV2	TGTGCCAGCAGTGAAGTCACAGGGGATCAGCCCCAGCATTTT	CASSEVTGDQPQHF
.	TRBJ2-5	.	TRBV5-1	TGCGCCAGCAGCGAGGGGAGGGAGACCCAGTACTTC	CASSEGRETQYF